Listed below are T cell receptor beta chains from one sample, sequenced in a study of blood T cell repertoires in COVID-19. Clones were sequenced by immunoSEQ multiplex PCR, and TCRdb holds only the in-frame ones, with some missing. The table records 180,000 or so clones, around 85% of them present only once. Sequenced material: peripheral blood. The source is a woman aged 55-69 years with COVID-19, enrolled during active disease. Both conserved end residues are trimmed from each CDR3. Size is omitted from some rows. Given values are once, few, many or a class for expanded clones.

j_call	v_call	cdr3_length	clone_size	cdr3_aa
TRBJ2-4	TRBV28	12	-	ASTPGGKKNIQY
TRBJ2-7	TRBV13	12	-	ASSFISGSYEQY
TRBJ2-6	TRBV7-9	16	-	ASSLAGTRRSGANVLT
TRBJ1-3	TRBV19	12	-	ASRTGGSGNTIY
TRBJ1-5	TRBV28	15	-	ASSPTLPGQRNQPQH
TRBJ1-2	TRBV11-1	13	-	ASSFSGTRNYGYT
TRBJ2-7	TRBV18	13	-	ASSPSAGESYEQY
TRBJ1-6	TRBV4-3	13	-	ASSQRPGENSPLH
TRBJ1-1	TRBV10-2	11	-	ASSETGGTEAF
TRBJ2-1	TRBV20-1	9	-	SAPGQRKEF
TRBJ1-1	TRBV15	12	-	ATSRDRAGAEAF
TRBJ1-6	TRBV7-2	11	once	ASSLVYDSPLH
TRBJ2-2	TRBV11-2	13	-	ASSSRPANTGELF
TRBJ2-5	TRBV6-5	14	-	ASSSRLALPQETQY
TRBJ2-7	TRBV15	12	-	ATSRDRATYEQY
TRBJ2-4	TRBV11-3	17	-	ASSLEGWRVRVAKNIQY
TRBJ2-7	TRBV28	11	-	ASSLTGGREQY
TRBJ1-1	TRBV18	13	-	ASSQLTRGDTEAF
TRBJ2-2	TRBV7-2	14	-	ASSLRDSPNTGELF
TRBJ2-7	TRBV4-2	15	-	ASSQDSSGQRAYEQY
TRBJ2-1	TRBV11-3	11	-	ASIAGRNNEQF
TRBJ2-3	TRBV18	11	-	ASSPPGEDTQY